These T cell receptor beta chains were read from a single sample in a study of T cell repertoires in cytomegalovirus infection. TCRdb independently ran MiXCR on the reads; one entry per CDR3 protein. Counted here are approximately 500,000 distinct CDR3 sequences, 26% occurring once; the ten biggest clones make up less than 15%. The sample consisted of PBMCs. These receptors were taken from a human donor in good health (CMV status not recorded). Some clones in this sample may be carry-over from other donors' samples. Each CDR3 is given with its conserved first and last residue. D genes are given only for firm matches. A row's size may be missing; if present it is once, few, many or a size class.

len: 20; j_gene: TRBJ1-3; d_gene: TRBD1; abundance: many; v_gene: TRBV28; CDR3aa: CATRMLLGTGRQSSGNTIYF; CDR3nt: TGTGCCACCAGAATGCTACTTGGGACAGGAAGGCAGAGCTCTGGAAACACCATATATTTT
len: 16; j_gene: TRBJ2-5; d_gene: TRBD2; abundance: NA; v_gene: TRBV12-3/TRBV12-4; CDR3aa: CASSRAAGVGVETQYF; CDR3nt: TGTGCCAGCAGTCGTGCAGCGGGAGTTGGAGTGGAGACCCAGTACTTC
len: 15; j_gene: TRBJ2-1; d_gene: TRBD2; abundance: NA; v_gene: TRBV11-2; CDR3aa: CASRRTSGRAPEQFF; CDR3nt: TGTGCCAGCAGAAGGACTAGCGGGAGGGCCCCTGAGCAGTTCTTC
len: 13; j_gene: TRBJ2-7; d_gene: TRBD1; abundance: few; v_gene: TRBV19; CDR3aa: CASSGTVSYEQYF; CDR3nt: TGTGCCAGTTCTGGGACAGTCTCCTACGAGCAGTACTTC
len: 15; j_gene: TRBJ1-1; d_gene: TRBD1; abundance: NA; v_gene: TRBV7-9; CDR3aa: CASSLPASGGTEAFF; CDR3nt: TGTGCCAGCAGCTTGCCCGCGTCAGGGGGAACTGAAGCTTTCTTT
len: 15; j_gene: TRBJ2-1; d_gene: TRBD2; abundance: NA; v_gene: TRBV10-3; CDR3aa: CAITDSGISYNEQFF; CDR3nt: TGTGCCATCACTGATAGCGGGATCTCCTACAATGAGCAGTTCTTC
len: 13; j_gene: TRBJ2-3; d_gene: TRBD2; abundance: many; v_gene: TRBV7-2; CDR3aa: CASGGLATDTQYF; CDR3nt: TGTGCCAGCGGTGGACTAGCAACAGATACGCAGTATTTT
len: 14; j_gene: TRBJ2-3; d_gene: NA; abundance: few; v_gene: TRBV12-3/TRBV12-4; CDR3aa: CASSYWRDTDTQYF; CDR3nt: TGTGCCAGCAGTTACTGGCGGGACACAGATACGCAGTATTTT
len: 16; j_gene: TRBJ2-7; d_gene: NA; abundance: NA; v_gene: TRBV5-6; CDR3aa: CASSFLIGISSYEQYF; CDR3nt: TGTGCCAGCAGCTTCTTAATCGGGATCAGCTCCTACGAGCAGTACTTC
len: 15; j_gene: TRBJ1-6; d_gene: TRBD1; abundance: NA; v_gene: TRBV6-2/TRBV6-3; CDR3aa: CASETRDRGNSPLHF; CDR3nt: TGTGCCAGCGAGACCCGGGACAGGGGGAATTCACCCCTCCACTTT
len: 12; j_gene: TRBJ1-6; d_gene: NA; abundance: few; v_gene: TRBV20-1; CDR3aa: CSARTGNSPLHF; CDR3nt: TGCAGTGCTAGGACGGGGAATTCACCCCTCCACTTT
len: 19; j_gene: TRBJ2-1; d_gene: TRBD2; abundance: NA; v_gene: TRBV7-9; CDR3aa: CASSLADGLAGDPNNEQFF; CDR3nt: TGTGCCAGCAGCTTAGCGGATGGACTAGCGGGAGATCCCAACAATGAGCAGTTCTTC
len: 13; j_gene: TRBJ2-2; d_gene: NA; abundance: NA; v_gene: TRBV7-3; CDR3aa: CASSRGPGGELFF; CDR3nt: TGTGCCAGCAGCAGAGGGCCTGGGGGGGAGCTGTTTTTT
len: 16; j_gene: TRBJ2-3; d_gene: TRBD2; abundance: NA; v_gene: TRBV2; CDR3aa: CASQFGLAGDLDTQYF; CDR3nt: TGTGCCAGCCAATTCGGACTAGCGGGAGATTTAGATACGCAGTATTTT
len: 13; j_gene: TRBJ2-3; d_gene: TRBD2; abundance: NA; v_gene: TRBV4-1; CDR3aa: CASSQPGLAGSYF; CDR3nt: TGCGCCAGCAGCCAGCCCGGACTAGCGGGAAGCTATTTT
len: 15; j_gene: TRBJ1-4; d_gene: NA; abundance: many; v_gene: TRBV7-2; CDR3aa: CASSLSGATNEKLFF; CDR3nt: TGTGCCAGCAGCTTATCTGGGGCAACTAATGAAAAACTGTTTTTT
len: 13; j_gene: TRBJ2-7; d_gene: NA; abundance: few; v_gene: TRBV27; CDR3aa: CASSLWGAYEQYF; CDR3nt: TGTGCCAGCAGTTTATGGGGGGCCTACGAGCAGTACTTC
len: 16; j_gene: TRBJ1-1; d_gene: NA; abundance: NA; v_gene: TRBV27; CDR3aa: CASSLSIGTIYTEAFF; CDR3nt: TGTGCCAGCAGTTTATCGATTGGGACAATTTACACTGAAGCTTTCTTT
len: 13; j_gene: TRBJ2-7; d_gene: NA; abundance: NA; v_gene: TRBV6-1; CDR3aa: CASSIAVGYEQYF; CDR3nt: TGTGCCAGCAGCATAGCGGTGGGGTACGAGCAGTACTTC
len: 18; j_gene: TRBJ2-1; d_gene: TRBD2; abundance: many; v_gene: TRBV7-9; CDR3aa: CASRPGLAGGIERSEQFF; CDR3nt: TGTGCCAGCAGACCTGGACTAGCGGGAGGCATAGAAAGGAGTGAGCAGTTCTTC
len: 16; j_gene: TRBJ2-1; d_gene: TRBD2; abundance: many; v_gene: TRBV7-2; CDR3aa: CASSLLTSGRPNEQFF; CDR3nt: TGTGCCAGCAGCCTACTGACTAGCGGGAGGCCCAATGAGCAGTTCTTC
len: 18; j_gene: TRBJ1-1; d_gene: NA; abundance: NA; v_gene: TRBV6-2/TRBV6-3; CDR3aa: CASSPSGQGVRQGAEAFF; CDR3nt: TGTGCCAGCAGCCCCTCGGGGCAGGGCGTGAGGCAGGGAGCTGAAGCTTTCTTT
len: 14; j_gene: TRBJ1-1; d_gene: NA; abundance: NA; v_gene: TRBV4-1; CDR3aa: CASSQSIEHTEAFF; CDR3nt: TGCGCCAGCAGCCAATCCATTGAGCATACTGAAGCTTTCTTT
len: 13; j_gene: TRBJ2-1; d_gene: NA; abundance: few; v_gene: TRBV6-2/TRBV6-3; CDR3aa: CASSERVYNEQFF; CDR3nt: TGTGCCAGCAGTGAGCGGGTCTACAATGAGCAGTTCTTC
len: 14; j_gene: TRBJ2-7; d_gene: NA; abundance: NA; v_gene: TRBV14; CDR3aa: CASSQFRGISEQYF; CDR3nt: TGTGCCAGCAGCCAATTCCGGGGTATCAGCGAGCAGTACTTC
len: 15; j_gene: TRBJ2-3; d_gene: TRBD2; abundance: once; v_gene: TRBV10-3; CDR3aa: CAISVPAGVTDTQYF; CDR3nt: TGTGCCATCAGTGTCCCAGCGGGGGTCACGGATACGCAGTATTTT
len: 13; j_gene: TRBJ2-3; d_gene: NA; abundance: few; v_gene: TRBV7-3; CDR3aa: CASSEGGLDTQYF; CDR3nt: TGTGCCAGCAGCGAGGGCGGCCTAGATACGCAGTATTTT
len: 13; j_gene: TRBJ2-5; d_gene: NA; abundance: NA; v_gene: TRBV7-6; CDR3aa: CASSLDSVETQYF; CDR3nt: TGTGCCAGCAGCCTAGACAGCGTGGAGACCCAGTACTTC
len: 16; j_gene: TRBJ2-1; d_gene: NA; abundance: NA; v_gene: TRBV7-2; CDR3aa: CASSLVRLNSYNEQFF; CDR3nt: TGTGCCAGCAGCTTAGTGAGACTCAACTCCTACAATGAGCAGTTCTTC
len: 14; j_gene: TRBJ1-1; d_gene: NA; abundance: NA; v_gene: TRBV5-1; CDR3aa: CASSWRTANTEAFF; CDR3nt: TGCGCCAGCAGCTGGAGGACAGCGAACACTGAAGCTTTCTTT
len: 15; j_gene: TRBJ1-1; d_gene: NA; abundance: NA; v_gene: TRBV19; CDR3aa: CASSIFSGLNTEAFF; CDR3nt: TGTGCCAGTAGTATTTTCTCCGGGTTGAACACTGAAGCTTTCTTT
len: 17; j_gene: TRBJ2-1; d_gene: TRBD2; abundance: once; v_gene: TRBV2; CDR3aa: CASSGGLLAEFPFEQFF; CDR3nt: TGTGCCAGCAGTGGGGGTCTTCTAGCGGAGTTCCCCTTTGAGCAGTTCTTC
len: 13; j_gene: TRBJ1-1; d_gene: NA; abundance: few; v_gene: TRBV7-9; CDR3aa: CASSFWMNTEAFF; CDR3nt: TGTGCCAGCAGCTTTTGGATGAACACTGAAGCTTTCTTT